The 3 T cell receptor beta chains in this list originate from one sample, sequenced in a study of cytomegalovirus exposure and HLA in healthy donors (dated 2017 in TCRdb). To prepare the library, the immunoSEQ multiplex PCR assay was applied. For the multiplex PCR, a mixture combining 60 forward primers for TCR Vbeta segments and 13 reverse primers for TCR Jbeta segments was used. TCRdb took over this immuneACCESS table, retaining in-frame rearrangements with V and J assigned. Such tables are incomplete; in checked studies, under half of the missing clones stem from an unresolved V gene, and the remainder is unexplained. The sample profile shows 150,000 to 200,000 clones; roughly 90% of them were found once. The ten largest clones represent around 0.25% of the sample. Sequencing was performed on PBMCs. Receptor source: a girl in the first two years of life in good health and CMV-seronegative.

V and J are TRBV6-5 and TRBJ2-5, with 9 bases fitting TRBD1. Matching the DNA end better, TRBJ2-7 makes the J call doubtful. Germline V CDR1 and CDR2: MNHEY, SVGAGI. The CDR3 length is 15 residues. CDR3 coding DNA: TGTGCCAGCAGAACCTCGGGACAGGGTACCTACGAGCAGTACTTC. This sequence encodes CASRTSGQGTYEQYF.

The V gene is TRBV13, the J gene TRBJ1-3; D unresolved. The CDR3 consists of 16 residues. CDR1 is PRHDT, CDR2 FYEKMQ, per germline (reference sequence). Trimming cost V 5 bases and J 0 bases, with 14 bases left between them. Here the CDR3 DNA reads TGTGCCAGCAGCCGAACCCAGGCTCTCTCTGGAAACACCATATATTTT. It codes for CASSRTQALSGNTIYF.

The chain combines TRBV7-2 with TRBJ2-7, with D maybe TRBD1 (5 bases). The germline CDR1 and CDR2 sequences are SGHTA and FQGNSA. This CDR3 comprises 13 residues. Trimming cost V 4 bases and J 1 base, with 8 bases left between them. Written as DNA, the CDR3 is TGTGCCAGCAGCTCCCAGGGTTCCTACGAGCAGTACTTC. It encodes CASSSQGSYEQYF.